The rows below give T cell receptor beta chains drawn from one sample of a study of CD8 T cells in Susac syndrome. In TCRdb, the immunoSEQ multiplex PCR reads were re-called with MiXCR into one record per CDR3 protein. This table holds about 49,000 distinct CDR3 sequences, under 95% found once. Sequences were obtained from CD8+ T cells from PBMCs. The receptors were gathered from a human donor in good health. Both conserved end residues are part of each CDR3.

TRBJ1-1 | TRBV7-9 | CASSEDRVPEAFF
TRBJ2-7 | TRBV2 | CASSGSAIYEQYF
TRBJ2-1 | TRBV24-1 | CATSDPLQAGGNEQFF
TRBJ1-1 | TRBV7-9 | CASTLDGVQTEAFF
TRBJ2-2 | TRBV4-1 | CASEDTGELFF
TRBJ2-7 | TRBV5-6 | CASSFRSSYEQYF
TRBJ1-1 | TRBV28 | CASSHRGNTEAFF
TRBJ2-2 | TRBV6-5 | CASSYSTGWNTGELFF
TRBJ1-2 | TRBV6-5 | CASSPPGTEGYTF
TRBJ2-1 | TRBV30 | CAWSSGAGVNEQFF
TRBJ2-7 | TRBV12-3/TRBV12-4 | CASSLILAGEYEQYF
TRBJ2-5 | TRBV24-1 | CATSDNRVMETQYF
TRBJ1-1 | TRBV19 | CASSIDLGAEAFF
TRBJ2-6 | TRBV12-3/TRBV12-4 | CASSPRVSGANVLTF
TRBJ1-3 | TRBV7-2 | CASTEEDRQGSGNTIYF
TRBJ2-3 | TRBV5-4 | CASSGTEIAGTDTQYF
TRBJ1-5 | TRBV13 | CASSLVGDQPQHF
TRBJ1-2 | TRBV20-1 | CSALNPGAANYGYTF
TRBJ2-7 | TRBV29-1 | CSGGTGTYEQYF
TRBJ2-3 | TRBV3-1 | CASSHGTSDLTDTQYF
TRBJ2-2 | TRBV5-1 | CASSFLGTGFSGELFF
TRBJ1-1 | TRBV7-9 | CASSLTEAFF
TRBJ1-1 | TRBV28 | CASSFTEAFF
TRBJ2-3 | TRBV30 | CAWSRGRATDTQYF
TRBJ2-5 | TRBV7-9 | CASSFRLGGQETQYF
TRBJ2-1 | TRBV28 | CASRPRDFSSYNEQFF
TRBJ2-7 | TRBV28 | CASSPDYDTAYEQYF
TRBJ2-2 | TRBV13 | CASSLAGSGELFF
TRBJ2-7 | TRBV19 | CASSMVLAGVYEQYF
TRBJ2-7 | TRBV27 | CASRGLLSYEQYF
TRBJ2-7 | TRBV20-1 | CSARTSGNYEQYF
TRBJ2-3 | TRBV7-9 | CASSLSVKGDTQYF
TRBJ1-1 | TRBV15 | CATSSFEGASTEAFF
TRBJ2-1 | TRBV6-1 | CASSPGSWYANNEQFF
TRBJ2-7 | TRBV4-1 | CASSQDRVYEQYF
TRBJ1-3 | TRBV13 | CASSFGQYSGNTIYF
TRBJ2-1 | TRBV20-1 | CSARDQRGREQFF
TRBJ1-5 | TRBV6-1 | CASSEDGLLWQPQHF
TRBJ2-3 | TRBV3-1 | CASSTNTDTQYF
TRBJ2-7 | TRBV9 | CASRGQGSYEQYF
TRBJ2-7 | TRBV3-1 | CASSQAYRGYEQYF
TRBJ2-5 | TRBV18 | CASSPPATGLSQETQYF